The source of this T cell receptor (beta chain) is a study of persistence of HIV-infected CD4 T cells (TCRdb year 2020). About the full investigation: The median time participants had been on suppressive ART was 8 to 9 years. The clonality of all cells in each sorted population was assessed by TCRbeta sequencing, whereas the clonality of infected cells was assessed by proviral sequencing. Cross-participant TCR cluster analysis included roughly 8 participants for CMV and roughly 7 participants for Gag. Anti-CD3/anti-CD28 stimulation activated a higher proportion of cells, with a lower memory fraction, than antigen stimulation. CMV- and HIV-1 Gag-responding CD4+ T cells were isolated from ART-treated individuals so that antigen-driven clonal expansion of HIV-1-infected cells could be examined. Peripheral blood samples of up to roughly 200 mL were obtained at multiple time points, with the exception of a couple of participants, for whom leukapheresis was performed at a single time point.

The investigation overall reported the following: Significantly lower TCRbeta richness was observed in CMV- and Gag-responding cells than in anti-CD3/anti-CD28-responding cells, and higher oligoclonality was observed in CMV-responding cells than in CD3/CD28-stimulated and Gag-responding cells. Bulk TCR analyses could not be limited to the rare CMV-responding cells that actually contained HIV-1 proviruses. The study involved few individuals and tested only a limited range of antigens. Enrichment of degenerate expanded CDR3beta sequences was found in antigen-responding cells, suggesting convergent selection of CD4+ responses to CMV and Gag. Within the same sorted populations, TCR oligoclonality correlated with proviral oligoclonality.

This specimen's treatment or condition label, interpreted: suppressive antiretroviral therapy. Cells were stimulated with anti-CD3/anti-CD28 magnetic beads as a nonspecific positive control representing the CD4+ T cell repertoire. Sorting of responding CD4+ T cells was based on upregulation of both CD40 ligand and CD69. Participants were HIV-1-infected adults who started suppressive ART during chronic infection. Participants had undetectable plasma HIV-1 RNA below 50 copies/mL for at least 4 years. To be included, participants needed a CD4+ T cell count above 400 cells/uL and a positive CMV serology. Before stimulation, PBMCs were isolated using density centrifugation and depleted of CD8+ T cells. For approximately 19 hours, the CD8-depleted PBMCs were stimulated with anti-CD28/CD49d costimulation, a CD40-blocking antibody, and enfuvirtide to prevent new infections. Cell sorting was performed on a Beckman Coulter MoFlo Legacy or XDP sorter, and dead cells were excluded with propidium iodide. Genomic DNA was extracted using the QIAamp DNA Mini Kit for samples with more than one million cells and using the Quick-DNA Microprep Kit for all other samples.

Remarks on this clone: Its antigen has not been determined. Base qualities are not recorded, but no much larger clone differs from it by a single base.

TCRbeta repertoires were sequenced from genomic DNA with the immunoSEQ hsTCRB assay version 4 in survey mode. Genomic DNA was diluted to 10 ng/uL, using up to about 1 ug per sample for TCRbeta sequencing. The paper's processing steps were these. Analysis of the TCRbeta data was done in ImmunoSeq Analyzer 3.0, and diversity was computed on productive nucleotide rearrangements. The improved Chao index was used to estimate lower-bound TCR diversity, and the Gini coefficient was used to estimate clonality using the Immunarch R package. Nucleotide rearrangements that differed but encoded the same CDR3beta amino acid sequence were counted as separate clonotypes. Differential abundance analysis found TCRbeta sequences that were significantly enriched in antigen-responding cells compared with anti-CD3/anti-CD28-activated cells. GLIPH2 clustered TCRs by predicted peptide-MHC specificity, both within individual participants and across merged participant data sets. This is the immuneACCESS table as TCRdb keeps it, with only in-frame sequences that have V and J called. A part of the clones is gone; compared with another copy, unresolved V genes explain less than half, and the rest is unexplained. The V and J calls and clone size are taken from that table; D and trimming were inferred from the DNA. The sample table records 35,000 to 45,000 clones; about 85% of these occur just once. The ten largest account for around 0.48% of the sample.

The sample consisted of CD4+ T cells sorted from PBMCs after approximately 20-hour stimulation, taken from a patient who received antiretroviral therapy. This sample's cell subset or site label indicates: CD40L+CD69+ CD4 T cells responding to anti-CD3/anti-CD28 beads, representing the overall repertoire. This TCR was recovered from an adult woman with HIV who was CMV-seropositive.

The CDR3 sequence is CASSLVATNEKLFF. In nucleotide form, the sequence is TGTGCCAGCAGCTTGGTAGCAACTAATGAAAAACTGTTTTTT. The rearranged chain carries TRBV5-5 and TRBJ1-4; the D gene is unclear. According to the germline V gene (reference sequence), CDR1 reads SGHKS and CDR2 reads YYEKEE. Inclusive of the bounding cysteine and phenylalanine, the CDR3 is 14 residues long. The DNA shown is the 42-base CDR3, in frame from base 1. V is shortened by 0 bases, J by 0 bases, and the region joining them spans 3 bases.